Reported below is one T cell receptor beta chain. Its antigen is not identified. Documented time point: week 35, safety follow-up. Topical imiquimod was applied with each vaccine dose, which held 300 ug of mutant IDH1 20-mer peptide. New WHO grade 3 or 4 astrocytomas that were IDH1-mutant and ATRX-lost had been found in donors. The V and J ends lost 4 bases and 4 bases, in that order; junction bases with no gene match: 7. CDR1 is LNHDA and CDR2 is SQIVND in the germline V gene (reference sequence). The CDR3 has 15 residues. This sample stems from a study of a mutant IDH1 vaccine in newly diagnosed glioma. For the study at large: First vaccine doses came 4-6 weeks after radiotherapy alone, or with temozolomide cycles. Radiotherapy, temozolomide, or both had been given previously, and both were given to most. Week 35 brought visit V12, which was followed by visit V13 at week 47.

Clones were read by immunoSEQ multiplex PCR, and TCRdb kept only the in-frame ones, dropping some. Counted here are around 70,000 clones, roughly 80% occurring once; the ten biggest clones make up approximately 12%. The sample in question was PBMCs, obtained from a glioma patient whose treatment included an IDH1 peptide vaccine. The chain recombines TRBV19 with TRBJ1-2; TRBD1 matches at 9 bases. This TCR derives from a man between 18 and 35 years old with glioma. The CDR3 spells CASSNTGGARYGYTF. DNA for the CDR3: TGTGCCAGTAGTAACACAGGGGGCGCGCGCTATGGCTACACCTTC.